This T cell receptor (beta chain) stems from a study of cytomegalovirus exposure and HLA in healthy donors. Germline assignment: CDR1 MNHEY and CDR2 SMNVEV (reference sequence). This CDR3 comprises 12 residues. Deletions cut 3 bases from V and 8 bases from J, with 10 bases between. This clone came up a few times. The antigen is unknown. Whole-study findings and limits: Association of a missense DCLRE1C variant with TCR beta V- and J-gene trimming was reported in a later analysis. As a later analysis showed, several of the most significant clusters appeared to be linked to common viral pathogens.

In the PCR, 60 Vbeta and 13 Jbeta primers were used. The table came from immunoSEQ multiplex PCR; TCRdb's copy has only in-frame clones and leaves some out. The sample includes roughly 190,000 clones, roughly 80% of them seen just once. This rearrangement joins TRBV27 to TRBJ1-2; D unresolved. The origin of this receptor is a woman between 45 and 60 years old in good health and CMV-seronegative. The material sequenced was PBMCs. The CDR3 is CASSLRGNGYTF. CDR3 bases: TGTGCCAGCAGTTTGCGCGGGAACGGCTACACCTTC.